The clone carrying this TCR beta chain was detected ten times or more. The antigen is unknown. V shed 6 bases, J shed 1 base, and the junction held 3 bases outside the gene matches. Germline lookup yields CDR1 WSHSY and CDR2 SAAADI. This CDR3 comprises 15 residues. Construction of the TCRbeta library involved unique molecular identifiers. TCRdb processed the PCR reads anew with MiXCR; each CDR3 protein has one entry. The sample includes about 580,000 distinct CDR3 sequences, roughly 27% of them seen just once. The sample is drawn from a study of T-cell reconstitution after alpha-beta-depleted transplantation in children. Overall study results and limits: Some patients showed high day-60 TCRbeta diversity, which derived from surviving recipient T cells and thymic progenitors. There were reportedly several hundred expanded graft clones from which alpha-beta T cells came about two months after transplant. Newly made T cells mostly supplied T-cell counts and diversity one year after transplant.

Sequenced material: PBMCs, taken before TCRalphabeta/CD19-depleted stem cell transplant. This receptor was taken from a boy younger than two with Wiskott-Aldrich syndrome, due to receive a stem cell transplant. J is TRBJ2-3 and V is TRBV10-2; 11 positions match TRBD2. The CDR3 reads CASSPTSGGTDTQYF. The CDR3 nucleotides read TGCGCCAGCAGCCCGACTAGCGGGGGCACAGATACGCAGTATTTT.